The rows below give T cell receptor beta chains drawn from one sample of a study of patients and donors after allogeneic stem cell transplantation. A single record per CDR3 protein comes from TCRdb applying MiXCR to the RT-PCR reads. Of about 410,000 distinct CDR3 sequences listed, roughly 17% were seen once; the top ten hold roughly 7.2%. Sequenced: blood, either unsorted or a sorted T cell fraction (not recorded which). The receptors stem from a human donor who was either an allogeneic HSCT recipient or a stem cell or donor lymphocyte infusion donor (not recorded which). It is not recorded whose cells these are; they may come from a transplant donor. Both conserved end residues are part of each CDR3. The D gene is left open where the match is weak. Clone sizes are given selectively: once, few, many, or a class where the clone is expanded.

>TRBV10-3|-|TRBJ2-7|few
TGTGCCACCGGGACGGGAAGTTCCTACGAGCAGTACTTC
CATGTGSSYEQYF
>TRBV7-8|-|TRBJ2-3|many
TGTGCCAGCAGTCTCACCGGGGGGCTAAGCACAGATACGCAGTATTTT
CASSLTGGLSTDTQYF
>TRBV7-2|-|TRBJ1-3|few
TGTGCCAGCAGTCGAGATAGCTCTGGAAACACCATATATTTT
CASSRDSSGNTIYF
>TRBV20-1|-|TRBJ2-7|few
TGCAGTGCTAGTCCCGACTACGAGCAGTACTTC
CSASPDYEQYF
>TRBV6-1|-|TRBJ1-5|-
TGTGCCAGCACCAGGACAGAGTTGAGCAATCAGCCCCAGCATTTT
CASTRTELSNQPQHF
>TRBV19|TRBD1|TRBJ2-2|few
TGTGCCAGTAGACACCGAAGAGACAGGGGAAGGACAAACACCGGGGAGCTGTTTTTT
CASRHRRDRGRTNTGELFF
>TRBV5-1|-|TRBJ2-2|few
TGCGCCAGCAGCTTGAATTTGAGAGCGAACACCGGGGAGCTGTTTTTT
CASSLNLRANTGELFF
>TRBV12-3/TRBV12-4|-|TRBJ2-1|-
TGTGCCAGCAGAGGGGCCAATGAGCAGTTCTTC
CASRGANEQFF
>TRBV29-1|-|TRBJ2-4|-
TGCAGCGTTGATTTGACAGACATTCAGTACTTC
CSVDLTDIQYF
>TRBV27|-|TRBJ1-6|-
TGTGCCAGCAGCCTAACAGTGCGCTCACCCCTCCACTTT
CASSLTVRSPLHF
>TRBV3-1|-|TRBJ2-5|few
TGTGCCAGCAGCTTGATCGGACGGCCCGGGGCCCAGTACTTC
CASSLIGRPGAQYF
>TRBV12-3/TRBV12-4|-|TRBJ2-3|-
TGTGCCAGCAACCAGCGAGGGGGGACAGATACGCAGTATTTT
CASNQRGGTDTQYF
>TRBV4-2|TRBD2|TRBJ2-1|few
TGTGCCAGCAGCCCGGGCACTAGCGTCAATGAGCAGTTCTTC
CASSPGTSVNEQFF
>TRBV5-1|-|TRBJ2-2|few
TGCGCCAGCAGCTTGGGGCAGGGGACCACCGGGGAGCTGTTTTTT
CASSLGQGTTGELFF
>TRBV5-1|-|TRBJ2-6|many
TGCGCCAGCAGCTCTGGTGGCTCTGGGGCCAACGTCCTGACTTTC
CASSSGGSGANVLTF
>TRBV28|TRBD1|TRBJ1-1|few
TGTGCCAGCCTAGACCCAGGGGGGGATACTGAAGCTTTCTTT
CASLDPGGDTEAFF
>TRBV19|-|TRBJ2-1|-
TGTGCCAGTAGAGGACCCGACAGTCCTAACAATGAGCAGTTCTTC
CASRGPDSPNNEQFF
>TRBV12-3/TRBV12-4|TRBD1|TRBJ1-1|-
TGTGCCAGCAGCCAGGGACAGGTAGCCAGGAACACTGAAGCTTTCTTT
CASSQGQVARNTEAFF
>TRBV7-2|TRBD2|TRBJ2-3|-
TGTGCCAGCAGCGTCAAGGGGACTAGCGGGGGAGATACGCAGTATTTT
CASSVKGTSGGDTQYF
>TRBV19|-|TRBJ2-2|-
TGTGCCAGTTGGAAAGGGGAGCTGTTTTTT
CASWKGELFF
>TRBV7-3|-|TRBJ1-5|-
TGTGCCACCTGGGGCAGGGCCCATCAGCCCCAGCATTTT
CATWGRAHQPQHF
>TRBV5-1|TRBD1|TRBJ1-1|-
TGCGCCAGCAGCTCCAACAGGGGGCCGAGGACTGAAGCTTTCTTT
CASSSNRGPRTEAFF
>TRBV5-1|-|TRBJ1-3|many
TGCGCCAGCAGCTTGGACAGGAGATCTGGAAACACCATATATTTT
CASSLDRRSGNTIYF